One and the same sample provided the 8 T cell receptor beta chains below, sequenced in a study of T-cell memory formation after mild COVID-19. MiXCR, run by TCRdb on the 5' RACE reads, gives a single entry per CDR3 protein. Of roughly 110,000 distinct CDR3 sequences listed, about 18% are singletons. Sequencing used PBMCs or a T cell subset sorted from them (not recorded which). The receptors were gathered from an adult woman who had mild COVID-19 (a few samples of this study predate the infection). Cell type and time point are not known.

V is TRBV6-5 and J is TRBJ2-5, with D maybe TRBD2 (6 bases). CDR1 MNHEY and CDR2 SVGAGI come from the germline V gene. The CDR3 sequence is 15 residues long. Trimming took off 5 bases at V and 2 bases at J, with 15 bases between the two ends. In DNA form, the CDR3 reads TGTGCCAGCAGTCGCGAGTTGGGGGGACAAGAGACCCAGTACTTC. It codes for CASSRELGGQETQYF.

The V and J genes are TRBV21-1 and TRBJ1-5. TRBV21-1 is a listed pseudogene. There are 15 residues in the CDR3. The CDR3 spells CASSKFGPINQPQHF. The DNA of the CDR3 is TGTGCCAGCAGCAAGTTCGGACCGATCAATCAGCCCCAGCATTTT.

The chain links TRBV20-1 to TRBJ1-6, with D possibly being TRBD1 (5 bases). The CDR3 loop spans 12 amino acids. V lost 0 bases to trimming and J lost 13 bases, with 10 bases between them. Germline CDR1 and CDR2: DFQATT and SNEGSKA (reference sequence). The CDR3 protein is CSAREGGKPLHF. The CDR3 DNA reads TGCAGTGCTAGAGAGGGGGGTAAGCCCCTCCACTTT.

This clonotype has more than one count but fewer than ten. The V call is TRBV7-2, the J call TRBJ2-5; TRBD2 matches 7 bases. The germline V gene encodes CDR1 SGHTA and CDR2 FQGNSA. V lost 4 bases to trimming and J lost 4 bases; unmatched junction nucleotides: 15. The CDR3 contains 17 residues. CDR3 sequence reads: CASSSPVGRDMRETQYF. As DNA, the CDR3 is TGTGCCAGCAGCTCACCTGTAGGGAGGGATATGCGAGAGACCCAGTACTTC.

This clonotype was seen a handful of times. V and J are TRBV6-2 or TRBV6-3 and TRBJ2-7; a possible D gene is TRBD2 (5 bases). V gave up 0 bases and J gave up 3 bases, with 9 bases separating them. There are 14 residues in the CDR3. Germline V gene sequence: CDR1 MNHEY, CDR2 SVGEGT. CDR3 coding DNA: TGTGCCAGCAGTTACTCTAGCGACCACTACGAGCAGTACTTC. This translates into CASSYSSDHYEQYF.

The chain recombines TRBV19 with TRBJ2-3; the match to TRBD2 covers 10 bases. Germline loops: CDR1 LNHDA, CDR2 SQIVND (reference sequence). Trimming took 2 bases from V and 4 from J; bases not matched to a gene: 6. This CDR3 has 16 amino acids. CDR3 amino acids: CASSILAGEGADTQYF. CDR3 sequence (DNA): TGTGCCAGTAGTATACTAGCGGGAGAGGGGGCAGATACGCAGTATTTT.

This chain joins TRBV7-8 and TRBJ2-1; the match to TRBD2 covers 8 bases. Per germline, CDR1 SGHVS and CDR2 FQNEAQ. This CDR3 contains 17 residues. J lost 1 base, V lost 4 bases, and 9 bases had no gene match. This CDR3 is CASSSSGYSESYNEQFF. CDR3 DNA: TGTGCCAGCAGCTCTAGCGGGTACAGCGAGTCCTACAATGAGCAGTTCTTC.

The chain is built from TRBV2 and TRBJ1-5; 8 bases align to TRBD1. The length of the CDR3 is 15 residues. V lost 8 bases and J lost 3; bases outside the gene matches: 9. Germline V lookup: CDR1 SNHLY, CDR2 FYNNEI. DNA of the CDR3: TGTGCCAGCCGGCGGGCAGGGGGCTCCAATCAGCCCCAGCATTTT. It translates to CASRRAGGSNQPQHF.